The 23 T cell receptor beta chains below were found in one sample sequenced in a study of T cells in Graves' hyperthyroidism and ophthalmopathy. RNA transcripts were the template for amplifying TCR beta CDR3 regions. Using the HTBI primer set, a first-round RT-PCR was run on the TCR CDR3. TCRdb analysed the multiplex PCR reads with MiXCR anew, one entry per CDR3 protein. The sample lists some 700,000 distinct CDR3 sequences, 15% to 20% seen once, with roughly a sixth in the top ten. The specimen sequenced was blood. Receptor source: a man aged 50-60 years with Graves' hyperthyroidism.

This clonotype occurred many times. V usage is TRBV20-1 and J usage is TRBJ1-1; D ambiguous. Germline V lookup: CDR1 DFQATT, CDR2 SNEGSKA (reference sequence). The ends were cut back, 5 bases at V and 2 bases at J, with 21 bases in the middle. The CDR3 covers 16 residues. The CDR3 coding sequence is TGCAGTGCTTACATCGGGTACCTGAGTCTCAACACTGAAGCTTTCTTT. Its protein is CSAYIGYLSLNTEAFF.

The chain has TRBV27 and TRBJ1-2; D is perhaps TRBD1 (5 bases). Deletions cut 5 bases from V and 0 bases from J, with 19 bases between. The CDR3 totals 17 residues. CDR1 is MNHEY and CDR2 is SMNVEV in the germline V gene (reference sequence). The DNA of the CDR3 is TGTGCCAGCAGTCCCGACAGCCTGGGGCGAGCTAACTATGGCTACACCTTC. This codes for CASSPDSLGRANYGYTF.

This clonotype was found many times. This rearrangement joins TRBV28 to TRBJ2-7; D remains ambiguous. Looked up from germline, CDR1 is MDHEN and CDR2 is SYDVKM. V was clipped by 3 bases and J by 0 bases, with 9 bases between them. This CDR3 has 14 residues. CDR3 DNA: TGTGCCAGCAGTTTGGACCCTGCCTCCTACGAGCAGTACTTC. Its translation: CASSLDPASYEQYF.

The chain is built from TRBV4-3 and TRBJ2-5; 7 bases are shared with TRBD1. The germline gives CDR1 LGHNA, CDR2 YSLEER. The CDR3 sequence is 16 residues long. The junction had 6 bases not matched to a gene; V was cut back by 2 bases and J by 0 bases. The DNA for the CDR3 is TGCGCCAGCAGCCAAATTGGGACAGAGTACCAAGAGACCCAGTACTTC. It yields the protein CASSQIGTEYQETQYF.

The sample holds many counts of this clonotype. This chain uses TRBV30 with TRBJ1-1, with no clear D. The CDR3 runs to 11 residues. V lost 4 bases and J lost 6, with 9 bases in between. Germline-derived CDR1 and CDR2 are GTSNPN and SVGIG (reference sequence). The CDR3 DNA sequence: TGTGCCTGGACTCTGACGCCTGAAGCTTTCTTT. It translates to CAWTLTPEAFF.

The sample holds a few counts of this clonotype. The V and J genes are TRBV4-2 and TRBJ2-7; D is ambiguous. The CDR3 consists of 14 residues. V was trimmed by 3 bases and J by 3 bases, leaving 12 bases between them. Germline V gives CDR1 LGHNA, CDR2 YNFKEQ. The CDR3 reads CASSQDRRDYEQYF. Written as DNA, the CDR3 is TGTGCCAGCAGCCAGGATCGAAGGGACTACGAGCAGTACTTC.

This clonotype was counted a few times. The chain links TRBV5-1 to TRBJ2-7; D remains ambiguous. V dropped 4 bases and J dropped 2 bases, with 13 bases sitting between them. This CDR3 has 14 residues. The germline CDR1 and CDR2 sequences are SGHRS and YFSETQ. CDR3 in amino acids: CASSPAGLTYEQYF. In nucleotides, the CDR3 is TGCGCCAGCAGCCCCGCAGGTTTGACCTACGAGCAGTACTTC. Based on the CDR3 plus reference TRBV5-1 and TRBJ2-7, the full variable domain is KAGVTQTPRYLIKTRGQQVTLSCSPISGHRSVSWYQQTPGQGLQFLFEYFSETQRNKGNFPGRFSGRQFSNSRSEMNVSTLELGDSALYLCASSPAGLTYEQYFGPGTRLTVT.

This clonotype was recorded many times. The chain couples TRBV20-1 to TRBJ2-1; 10 bases match TRBD1. The CDR3 is 15 amino acids. CDR1 DFQATT and CDR2 SNEGSKA come from the germline V gene (reference sequence). The junction had 15 bases not matched to a gene; V was cut back by 6 bases and J by 10 bases. The CDR3 DNA is TGCAGTGCCCCAGTGCGGGACAGGGGAGTTCGCGAGCAGTTCTTC. Its protein product is CSAPVRDRGVREQFF.

At least ten counts were recorded for this clonotype. V usage is TRBV10-2 and J usage is TRBJ2-2, with 8 bases identical to TRBD1. V dropped 6 bases and J dropped 5; count of bases not matched to a gene: 8. The CDR3 has 15 residues. Looked up from germline, CDR1 is WSHSY and CDR2 is SAAADI. CDR3 protein: CASRRAGGGTGELFF. The CDR3 DNA sequence: TGCGCCAGCAGGAGGGCAGGGGGCGGAACCGGGGAGCTGTTTTTT.

This clonotype was observed a few times. The chain couples TRBV20-1 to TRBJ2-7; weak D call: TRBD1 (6 bases). CDR3 length: 14 amino acids. Germline lookup yields CDR1 DFQATT and CDR2 SNEGSKA (reference sequence). Trimming took 3 bases from V and 8 from J, leaving 20 bases between them. CDR3 nucleotide sequence: TGCAGTGCTAGTCGCAGCCAGGGGTCTGGGAAGCAGTACTTC. Translated, it gives CSASRSQGSGKQYF.

This clonotype was detected many times. The rearrangement uses TRBV28 and TRBJ1-4; D is ambiguous. Trimming removed 4 bases from V and 3 bases from J, with 6 bases in between. CDR1 is MDHEN and CDR2 is SYDVKM in the germline V gene. The CDR3 runs to 13 residues. CDR3: CASSSGSNEKLFF. CDR3 nucleotide sequence: TGTGCCAGCAGTTCCGGGTCTAATGAAAAACTGTTTTTT. Together with reference TRBV28 and TRBJ1-4, the CDR3 gives the full variable domain: DVKVTQSSRYLVKRTGEKVFLECVQDMDHENMFWYRQDPGLGLRLIYFSYDVKMKEKGDIPEGYSVSREKKERFSLILESASTNQTSMYLCASSSGSNEKLFFGSGTQLSVL.

This clonotype was picked up a small number of times. The chain links TRBV4-1 to TRBJ2-7, with 9 bases fitting TRBD2. The CDR3 loop spans 16 amino acids. Germline lookup yields CDR1 MGHRA and CDR2 YSYEKL. With V trimmed by 1 base and J by 3 bases, 7 bases remained unmatched. The CDR3 DNA reads as TGCGCCAGCAGCCAAGTTGCGGGAGGGCCTGACTACGAGCAGTACTTC. It yields the protein CASSQVAGGPDYEQYF.

The chain recombines TRBV3-2 with TRBJ1-1. TRBV3-2 is marked as a pseudogene. The CDR3 extends over 15 amino acids. Here the CDR3 DNA reads TGTGCCAGCAGCCAAGAGGGCCTGGAGAACACTGAAGCTTTCTTT. Its translation is CASSQEGLENTEAFF.

This clonotype has at least ten counts. V and J are TRBV27 and TRBJ1-1; 8 nucleotides line up with TRBD1. Germline-derived CDR1 and CDR2 are MNHEY and SMNVEV (reference sequence). The CDR3 is 18 residues long. The V gene end was trimmed by 1 base and the J gene end by 5 bases; junction bases not matched to a gene: 15. CDR3 sequence (DNA): TGTGCCAGCAGTTTATATAACGGGCAGGGGGCGGTCGAGACTGAAGCTTTCTTT. Amino acids: CASSLYNGQGAVETEAFF.

This chain joins TRBV6-1 and TRBJ2-5; the D is unclear. Germline V gene sequence: CDR1 MNHNS, CDR2 SASEGT. This CDR3 has 11 amino acids. Trimming stripped 10 bases from V and 5 bases from J, with 11 bases between. CDR3 in amino acids: CATLAGETQYF. The CDR3 region has the DNA TGTGCCACCCTGGCAGGCGAGACCCAGTACTTC.

V gene TRBV6-1 combines with J gene TRBJ2-2; D assignment may be TRBD1 or TRBD2 (5 bases each). The germline V and J ends were trimmed by 10 bases and 0 bases, with 12 bases remaining between them. Germline V gene sequence: CDR1 MNHNS, CDR2 SASEGT. The CDR3 totals 14 residues. For the CDR3, the DNA is TGTGCCATAAGGGGAGCCGCGAACACCGGGGAGCTGTTTTTT. Translating gives CAIRGAANTGELFF.

This clonotype was picked up a small number of times. A much larger clone differs from this one at a single base, so this may be a read error. The chain is built from TRBV7-2 and TRBJ2-1; 7 bases map to TRBD2. V lost 3 bases to trimming and J lost 6 bases; unmatched junction nucleotides: 20. The germline CDR1 and CDR2 sequences are SGHTA and FQGNSA. The CDR3 is 19 amino acids. CDR3 in amino acids: CASSLQGWDYHNRFNEQFF. In DNA, the CDR3 is TGTGCCAGCAGCTTGCAGGGCTGGGACTACCATAACAGGTTCAATGAGCAGTTCTTC.

The table lists this clonotype with a few counts. This chain uses TRBV7-2 with TRBJ2-7; TRBD2 agrees at 7 bases. The CDR3 sequence is 15 residues long. In germline, CDR1 is SGHTA, CDR2 FQGNSA. The junction had 7 bases not matched to a gene; V was cut back by 5 bases and J by 0 bases. Here the CDR3 reads CASSNQPGGSYEQYF. The DNA of the CDR3 is TGTGCCAGCAGCAACCAACCGGGAGGCTCCTACGAGCAGTACTTC.

As for this clonotype: Since a much larger clone is just one base distant, this may be a read error. In DNA, the CDR3 is TGTGCCAGCAGTGAGTGGCAGCTCCTCTCTGGAAACACCATATATTTT. The encoded protein is CASSEWQLLSGNTIYF. The chain uses TRBV6-1 and TRBJ1-3; no clear D. This CDR3 has 16 amino acids. The V gene's germline CDR1 is MNHNS and CDR2 SASEGT. The germline V and J ends were trimmed by 3 bases and 0 bases, with 12 bases remaining between them.

This clonotype was observed a handful of times. The chain couples TRBV10-2 to TRBJ2-1; 8 bases line up with TRBD2. The J segment lost 6 bases and the V segment lost 2 bases, leaving 3 bases of the junction unmatched. This CDR3 has 14 amino acids. Germline values: CDR1 WSHSY, CDR2 SAAADI. The CDR3 spells CASSEGTRFNEQFF. DNA of the CDR3: TGCGCCAGCAGTGAGGGGACTAGATTCAATGAGCAGTTCTTC.

The chain combines TRBV27 with TRBJ1-5, with D uncertain. The CDR3 runs to 15 residues. V was shortened by 2 bases and J by 3 bases, with 11 bases between the two germline ends. Germline-derived CDR1 and CDR2 are MNHEY and SMNVEV (reference sequence). CDR3 loop: CASSLTRYNNQPQHF. CDR3 sequence (DNA): TGTGCCAGCAGTTTAACAAGGTACAACAATCAGCCCCAGCATTTT.

This clonotype was seen repeatedly, ten times or more. The V call is TRBV5-1, the J call TRBJ2-3, with a weak D call TRBD2 (6 bases). The length of the CDR3 is 16 residues. V was pared by 4 bases and J by 2 bases, with 17 bases between. CDR1 is SGHRS and CDR2 is YFSETQ in the germline V gene. The CDR3 DNA is TGCGCCAGCAGCGGGGGGACTGATACACTCACAGATACGCAGTATTTT. Translating it yields CASSGGTDTLTDTQYF. The variable domain in full, with the rest retrieved from reference TRBV5-1 and TRBJ2-3, is KAGVTQTPRYLIKTRGQQVTLSCSPISGHRSVSWYQQTPGQGLQFLFEYFSETQRNKGNFPGRFSGRQFSNSRSEMNVSTLELGDSALYLCASSGGTDTLTDTQYFGPGTRLTVL.

This clonotype was counted at least ten times. The chain carries TRBV19 and TRBJ2-1; 10 bases match TRBD2. V lost 3 bases and J lost 7; bases outside the gene matches: 9. This CDR3 spans 16 amino acids. Germline CDR1 and CDR2: LNHDA and SQIVND (reference sequence). CDR3 sequence: CASSISSGGSRNEQFF. The CDR3 region has the DNA TGTGCCAGTAGTATTAGTAGCGGGGGGTCTAGGAATGAGCAGTTCTTC.